These T cell receptor beta chains were read from a single sample in a study of blood T cell repertoires in COVID-19. Using immunoSEQ multiplex PCR, the repertoire was profiled, and TCRdb retains in-frame clones only, with some absent. The table shows under 150,000 clones, with almost 80% occurring only once. Sequenced material: peripheral blood. The receptors derive from a man aged 50 to 59 with active or convalescent COVID-19. The CDR3 runs from the conserved cysteine through the conserved F or W. The order of the fields is J gene, CDR3 length, clone size, D gene, V gene, CDR3 DNA, CDR3 protein. The D gene is left open where the match is weak. Clone size, where shown, is once, few, many, or a class for clones that have expanded.

J: TRBJ1-4
length: 14
size: once
D: -
V: TRBV28
DNA: TGTGCCAGCAGTTTACGGGGGAAGGGTGAAAAACTGTTTTTT
CDR3: CASSLRGKGEKLFF

J: TRBJ2-3
length: 14
size: -
D: TRBD2
V: TRBV29-1
DNA: TGCAGCGCTGGACTAGCCGAAGCATCAGATACGCAGTATTTT
CDR3: CSAGLAEASDTQYF

J: TRBJ2-1
length: 16
size: -
D: TRBD2
V: TRBV9
DNA: TGTGCCAGCAGCGTAGCCGTCGGGAGGGTGCACAATGAGCAGTTCTTC
CDR3: CASSVAVGRVHNEQFF

J: TRBJ1-6
length: 15
size: -
D: -
V: TRBV19
DNA: TGTGCCAGTAGTGTCGGTTTCTCCTATAATTCACCCCTCCACTTT
CDR3: CASSVGFSYNSPLHF

J: TRBJ1-3
length: 16
size: -
D: -
V: TRBV9
DNA: TGTGCCAGCAGCCCCCTAGTAGGGGCGACTGGAAACACCATATATTTT
CDR3: CASSPLVGATGNTIYF

J: TRBJ1-1
length: 17
size: once
D: TRBD1
V: TRBV18
DNA: TGTGCCAGCTCACCAAATGTTCCGGGACAGGCGTCAACTGAAGCTTTCTTT
CDR3: CASSPNVPGQASTEAFF

J: TRBJ2-1
length: 14
size: -
D: -
V: TRBV11-3
DNA: TGTGCCAGCAGCTTATACAGGTCCTACAATGAGCAGTTCTTC
CDR3: CASSLYRSYNEQFF

J: TRBJ2-4
length: 18
size: -
D: TRBD2
V: TRBV27
DNA: TGTGCCAGCAGTTTACCTACGGGACTAGCGGGAGGGCCGAACATTCAGTACTTC
CDR3: CASSLPTGLAGGPNIQYF

J: TRBJ2-1
length: 16
size: -
D: TRBD2
V: TRBV24-1
DNA: TGTGCCACCAGTGATTTGGGGTCTAGCGGGGGGAATGAGCAGTTCTTC
CDR3: CATSDLGSSGGNEQFF

J: TRBJ1-5
length: 15
size: few
D: -
V: TRBV19
DNA: TGTGCCAGTAGTTCCCGGGGAGGGCTAATTCAGCCCCAGCATTTT
CDR3: CASSSRGGLIQPQHF

J: TRBJ1-5
length: 11
size: few
D: -
V: TRBV19
DNA: TGTGCCAGTAGTATCGGTGAGCCCCAGCATTTT
CDR3: CASSIGEPQHF

J: TRBJ2-7
length: 14
size: -
D: TRBD1
V: TRBV5-1
DNA: TGCGCCAGCAGCTTTTCAGGGGGCGTCTACGAGCAGTACTTC
CDR3: CASSFSGGVYEQYF

J: TRBJ2-7
length: 16
size: -
D: TRBD2
V: TRBV9
DNA: TGTGCCAGCAGCCCACCCTCAGGACTAGCGGGACTCGAGCAGTACTTC
CDR3: CASSPPSGLAGLEQYF

J: TRBJ2-3
length: 15
size: once
D: TRBD2
V: TRBV2
DNA: TGTGCCAGCAGTTCCCAGGGCGGGAGAGGAGATACGCAGTATTTT
CDR3: CASSSQGGRGDTQYF

J: TRBJ2-1
length: 16
size: once
D: -
V: TRBV24-1
DNA: TGTGCCACCAGTGAGCCGCCGGGGGGCCCATACAATGAGCAGTTCTTC
CDR3: CATSEPPGGPYNEQFF